These 20 T cell receptor beta chains came from one sample sequenced in a study of Ad26.COV2.S vaccination and SARS-CoV-2 variants. Data came from immunoSEQ multiplex PCR; TCRdb stores just in-frame clones and leaves some out. The data hold some 180,000 clones, with 70% to 90% observed a single time. Source: peripheral blood, taken after recovery from COVID-19. Receptors were obtained from a human donor who had recovered from COVID-19.

The rearrangement links TRBV11-3 to TRBJ2-1; TRBD2 matches 14 bases. Per germline, CDR1 SGHNT and CDR2 YENEEA. The CDR3 runs 16 residues. J was trimmed by 6 bases and V by 5 bases; bases with no gene match: 6. The CDR3 loop reads CASSPTSGRAFNEQFF. The CDR3 DNA follows: TGTGCCAGCAGCCCGACTAGCGGGAGGGCATTCAATGAGCAGTTCTTC.

V gene TRBV21-1 combines with J gene TRBJ2-2; TRBD2 is taken as the D call from the table, unchecked against the DNA. TRBV21-1 is assigned pseudogene status. This CDR3 contains 18 residues. In DNA, the CDR3 is TGTGCCAGCAGCAAAGCGCGGCCTAGCGGAGGGAACACCGGGGAGCTGTTTTTT. Translated: CASSKARPSGGNTGELFF.

The chain links TRBV19 to TRBJ2-3; the D gene is possibly TRBD1 (6 bases). The germline V gene has CDR1 LNHDA and CDR2 SQIVND (reference sequence). The length of the CDR3 is 14 residues. Trimming removed 4 bases at V and 1 base at J, with 9 bases between. The CDR3 nucleotides are TGTGCCAGTAGTACAGGGGTACGCACAGATACGCAGTATTTT. As protein: CASSTGVRTDTQYF.

This clone was picked up one time. The chain couples TRBV30 to TRBJ2-3; D remains ambiguous. Trimming removed 0 bases from V and 3 bases from J, with 22 bases in between. The CDR3 has 18 amino acids. Looked up from germline, CDR1 is GTSNPN and CDR2 is SVGIG (reference sequence). As DNA, the CDR3 is TGTGCCTGGAGTGTAAGCTCACGACCCTTCGATTTGACAGATACGCAGTATTTT. It yields the protein CAWSVSSRPFDLTDTQYF.

The chain is built from TRBV4-1 and TRBJ1-1, with a weak D call TRBD1 (5 bases). Per germline, CDR1 MGHRA and CDR2 YSYEKL. The CDR3 has 16 residues. With 4 bases removed from V and 6 bases from J, the gap between germline ends came to 21 bases. CDR3 sequence (DNA): TGCGCCAGCAGCCTCAAAGTCGGGGGGTCTTGGGCTGAAGCTTTCTTT. This sequence encodes CASSLKVGGSWAEAFF.

In this sample, this clone turned up once. J is TRBJ1-5 and V is TRBV2; D is unclear. Trimming shortened V by 6 bases and J by 0 bases, and 6 bases separated the two germline ends. The germline gives CDR1 SNHLY, CDR2 FYNNEI. The CDR3 extends over 13 amino acids. The CDR3 here is CASSVNSNQPQHF. The CDR3 bases are TGTGCCAGCAGCGTTAATAGCAATCAGCCCCAGCATTTT.

The table lists this clone with a count of one. The V and J genes are TRBV9 and TRBJ2-2; D remains ambiguous. This CDR3 has 15 residues. Trimming shortened V by 3 bases and J by 0 bases, and 9 bases separated the two germline ends. Germline CDR1 reads SGDLS; CDR2 reads YYNGEE. Here the CDR3 DNA reads TGTGCCAGCAGCGCCCATGGTGCGAACACCGGGGAGCTGTTTTTT. It specifies CASSAHGANTGELFF.

The chain recombines TRBV28 with TRBJ2-7, with D possibly being TRBD1 (6 bases). Trimming took off 4 bases at V and 5 bases at J, with 12 bases between the two ends. The CDR3 length is 13 residues. The germline V gene has CDR1 MDHEN and CDR2 SYDVKM. CDR3 amino acids: CASSSPDSHEQYF. In nucleotides, the CDR3 is TGTGCCAGCAGTTCCCCGGACAGCCACGAGCAGTACTTC.

This chain links TRBV20-1 with TRBJ2-7, with TRBD1 as a possible D gene (6 bases). V lost 6 bases and J lost 4, with 10 bases in between. This CDR3 contains 11 residues. In germline, CDR1 is DFQATT, CDR2 SNEGSKA (reference sequence). In nucleotides, the CDR3 is TGCAGTGCCGGGACACAGTACGAGCAGTACTTC. This sequence encodes CSAGTQYEQYF.

The chain is built from TRBV11-2 and TRBJ2-7; 8 bases align to TRBD1. CDR1 SGHAT and CDR2 FQNNGV come from the germline V gene. After removal of 2 bases from V and 3 bases from J, the junction contained 6 bases not matched to a gene. This CDR3 comprises 15 residues. The CDR3 region is CASSLILQGDYEQYF. Here the CDR3 DNA reads TGTGCCAGCAGCTTAATTTTACAGGGGGACTACGAGCAGTACTTC.

For this clone: Other DNA sequences in this specimen translate into the identical CDR3. V usage is TRBV12-3 or TRBV12-4 and J usage is TRBJ1-1; D is perhaps TRBD1 (5 bases). This CDR3 spans 13 amino acids. V was pared by 2 bases and J by 1 base, with 5 bases between. CDR3 loop: CASSLTGNTEAFF. The CDR3 region has the DNA TGTGCCAGCAGTTTAACAGGGAACACTGAAGCTTTCTTT.

This clone appeared once. This chain connects TRBV12-3 or TRBV12-4 to TRBJ2-2; no clear D. The CDR3 consists of 13 residues. V lost 6 bases, J lost 3 bases, and 8 bases lay in between. CDR3 nucleotide sequence: TGTGCCAGCAGGCCGAGTGACACCGGGGAGCTGTTTTTT. This codes for CASRPSDTGELFF.

The V gene is TRBV28, the J gene TRBJ1-1, with unresolved D. The germline V gene has CDR1 MDHEN and CDR2 SYDVKM. The CDR3 runs 13 residues. Trimming took 6 bases from V and 5 from J, leaving 13 bases between them. CDR3 sequence reads: CASRPTWATEAFF. Here the CDR3 DNA reads TGTGCCAGCAGACCAACTTGGGCTACTGAAGCTTTCTTT.

A single count supports this clone. The V and J genes are TRBV14 and TRBJ2-7; 7 nucleotides agree with TRBD2. The CDR3 covers 14 residues. After removal of 3 bases from V and 3 bases from J, the junction contained 5 bases not matched to a gene. Germline V gives CDR1 SGHDN, CDR2 FVKESK. The CDR3 DNA is TGTGCCAGCAGCCACGCGGGCGGGGGCTACGAGCAGTACTTC. Translating gives CASSHAGGGYEQYF.

V and J are TRBV28 and TRBJ1-3, with D tentatively TRBD1 (6 bases). CDR1 is MDHEN and CDR2 is SYDVKM in the germline V gene. V lost 7 bases, J lost 2 bases, and 15 bases lay in between. The CDR3 consists of 15 residues. CDR3 loop: CASNVPGVTGNTIYF. DNA of the CDR3: TGTGCCAGCAATGTCCCAGGGGTCACTGGAAACACCATATATTTT.

The V gene is TRBV4-1, the J gene TRBJ2-7; D is perhaps TRBD1 (6 bases). Germline CDR1 and CDR2: MGHRA and YSYEKL. V lost 3 bases and J lost 5, with 11 bases in between. This CDR3 is built from 13 residues. The CDR3 DNA is TGCGCCAGCAGCCATTTTCCAGGGGACGAGCAGTACTTC. Encoded protein: CASSHFPGDEQYF.

V is TRBV12-3 or TRBV12-4 and J is TRBJ1-1; no firm D call. V was cut by 5 bases and J by 6 bases, with 13 bases left in between. The CDR3 length is 13 residues. CDR3 loop: CASSPTRIAEAFF. The CDR3 DNA reads as TGTGCCAGCAGTCCCACGAGGATCGCTGAAGCTTTCTTT.

The chain is built from TRBV10-1 and TRBJ1-2, with TRBD1 matching 7 bases. The CDR3 consists of 15 residues. Germline CDR1 is WNHNN and CDR2 is SYGVQD (reference sequence). Trimming removed 7 bases from V and 1 base from J; junction bases left unmatched: 9. As DNA, the CDR3 is TGCGCCAGCACGGCACAGGGGCCCGTTAACTATGGCTACACCTTC. It specifies CASTAQGPVNYGYTF.

The chain joins TRBV6-5 to TRBJ2-1, with no clear D. The CDR3 covers 12 residues. The V end was cut by 2 bases, the J end by 5 bases, with 4 bases between. Germline V gene lookup returns CDR1 MNHEY and CDR2 SVGAGI. CDR3 sequence (DNA): TGTGCCAGCAGTTACCCCAACAATGAGCAGTTCTTC. This sequence encodes CASSYPNNEQFF.

V usage is TRBV7-2 and J usage is TRBJ1-2; TRBD1 matches 7 bases. The CDR3 consists of 14 residues. Germline assignment: CDR1 SGHTA and CDR2 FQGNSA. The ends lost 7 bases at V and 8 bases at J; junction bases unmatched: 13. The CDR3 sequence: CASTPQGGFGGYTF. CDR3 bases: TGTGCCAGCACTCCCCAGGGGGGGTTTGGGGGCTACACCTTC.